The 13 T cell receptor beta chains reported below all come from one sample, sequenced in a study of T cells expressing NK-cell markers. TCRdb reprocessed the 5' RACE reads; each CDR3 protein has one entry and no DNA is given. This sample's clone table lists around 550,000 distinct CDR3 sequences. Sequencing input: blood T cells: a sorted CD56 or NKG2C T cell subset, CD4+ or CD8+ T cells, or bulk PBMC T cells (not recorded which). These receptors were taken from a man aged 18 to 29 in good health.

The gene calls are TRBV15 and TRBJ2-7; with no DNA, the TCRdb D assignment of TRBD2 cannot be verified. The CDR3 has 17 residues. Per the germline V gene, CDR1 is LNHNV and CDR2 is YYDKDF (reference sequence). CDR3: CATSGLADHKSSYEQYF.

This chain joins TRBV2 and TRBJ2-2. The CDR3 runs to 15 residues. CDR1 is SNHLY and CDR2 is FYNNEI in the germline V gene. The CDR3: CASSEEAMGTGELFF.

The chain combines TRBV5-1 with TRBJ2-7. The CDR3 sequence is 13 residues long. Germline V gene sequence: CDR1 SGHRS, CDR2 YFSETQ. The CDR3 reads CASSSVGNYEQYF. The full variable domain, its missing parts supplied by reference TRBV5-1 and TRBJ2-7, is KAGVTQTPRYLIKTRGQQVTLSCSPISGHRSVSWYQQTPGQGLQFLFEYFSETQRNKGNFPGRFSGRQFSNSRSEMNVSTLELGDSALYLCASSSVGNYEQYFGPGTRLTVT.

This chain links TRBV28 with TRBJ2-3. This CDR3 has 15 residues. Germline V lookup: CDR1 MDHEN, CDR2 SYDVKM. CDR3 in amino acids: CASSLLQANTDTQYF.

The chain joins TRBV20-1 to TRBJ2-1; TCRdb calls TRBD2, which cannot be checked without DNA. This CDR3 has 14 amino acids. Germline V lookup: CDR1 DFQATT, CDR2 SNEGSKA (reference sequence). The CDR3 sequence: CSARDHAGRVKQFF.

The V gene is TRBV6-1, the J gene TRBJ2-7; absent DNA, TCRdb's TRBD1 call cannot be checked. Germline values: CDR1 MNHNS, CDR2 SASEGT. This CDR3 spans 13 amino acids. The CDR3 here is CASSGSGTGEQYF.

The J gene is TRBJ2-1, the V gene TRBV16. The CDR3 covers 14 residues. In germline, CDR1 is KGHSY, CDR2 FQNENV. This CDR3 reads CASSQVASTNEQFF.

This chain joins TRBV20-1 and TRBJ1-2; the D call of TRBD1 rests on TCRdb alone, since no DNA is present to check it. CDR3 length: 13 residues. Germline values: CDR1 DFQATT, CDR2 SNEGSKA (reference sequence). CDR3: CSAQPPVSYGYTF.

The chain uses TRBV15 and TRBJ1-5. The germline V gene encodes CDR1 LNHNV and CDR2 YYDKDF (reference sequence). The CDR3 runs to 13 residues. CDR3 in amino acids: CATSRTRSQPQHF. The full variable domain, completed using reference TRBV15 and TRBJ1-5, is DAMVIQNPRYQVTQFGKPVTLSCSQTLNHNVMYWYQQKSSQAPKLLFHYYDKDFNNEADTPDNFQSRRPNTSFCFLDIRSPGLGDTAMYLCATSRTRSQPQHFGDGTRLSIL.

CDR3 sequence: CASSLEQAGLDGELFF. This chain uses TRBV5-1 with TRBJ2-2; absent DNA, TCRdb's TRBD1 call cannot be checked. The length of the CDR3 is 16 residues. CDR1 and CDR2 from the germline V gene are SGHRS and YFSETQ.

V and J are TRBV20-1 and TRBJ1-5. In germline, CDR1 is DFQATT, CDR2 SNEGSKA (reference sequence). CDR3 size: 13 residues. The CDR3 loop is CSATPKVNQPQHF.

The chain couples TRBV12-3 or TRBV12-4 to TRBJ1-5. This CDR3 region has 13 residues. This CDR3 is CASSLALNQPQHF.

V gene TRBV12-3 or TRBV12-4 combines with J gene TRBJ1-1; TCRdb selects TRBD1, and the lack of DNA leaves this call unchecked. The CDR3 is 12 residues long. The CDR3: CASRTRQNKAFF.